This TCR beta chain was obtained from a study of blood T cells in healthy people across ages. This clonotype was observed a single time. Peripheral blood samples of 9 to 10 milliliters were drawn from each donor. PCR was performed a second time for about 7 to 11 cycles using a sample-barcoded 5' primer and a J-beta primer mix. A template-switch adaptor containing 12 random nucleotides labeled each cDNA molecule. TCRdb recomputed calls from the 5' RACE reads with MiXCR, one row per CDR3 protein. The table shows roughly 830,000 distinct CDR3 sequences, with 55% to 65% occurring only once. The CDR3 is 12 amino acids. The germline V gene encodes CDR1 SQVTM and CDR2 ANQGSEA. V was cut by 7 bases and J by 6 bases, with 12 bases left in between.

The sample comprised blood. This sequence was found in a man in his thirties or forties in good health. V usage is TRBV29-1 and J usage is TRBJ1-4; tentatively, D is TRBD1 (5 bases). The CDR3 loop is CSGGPTDEKLFF. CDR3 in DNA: TGCAGCGGGGGACCTACGGATGAAAAACTGTTTTTT.